These 19 T cell receptor beta chains came from one sample sequenced in a study of cytotoxic CD8 clonotypes in ibrutinib-treated CLL. Measured with immunoSEQ multiplex PCR; TCRdb has only the in-frame clones, and not every one. The profile shows 65,000 to 80,000 clones, approximately 82% of them singletons. The material was PBMCs, obtained after 24 months of ibrutinib treatment. The receptors derive from a human donor with chronic lymphocytic leukemia.

The chain uses TRBV7-9 and TRBJ2-1; D ambiguous. CDR1 and CDR2 (germline): SEHNR, FQNEAQ (reference sequence). Between the trimmed V and J ends, which lost 5 bases and 3 bases, there was a span of 14 bases. This CDR3 has 15 amino acids. CDR3 region: CASSPSTENYNEQFF. CDR3 sequence (DNA): TGTGCCAGCAGCCCCTCGACGGAGAACTACAATGAGCAGTTCTTC.

The V call is TRBV28, the J call TRBJ2-7; weak D call: TRBD1 (6 bases). V lost 4 bases to trimming and J lost 0 bases, with 16 bases between them. Per the germline V gene, CDR1 is MDHEN and CDR2 is SYDVKM. The CDR3 has 16 residues. The CDR3 reads CASSSQKTGRSYEQYF. Written as DNA, the CDR3 is TGTGCCAGCAGTTCGCAGAAGACAGGACGCTCCTACGAGCAGTACTTC.

This chain joins TRBV9 and TRBJ2-7; 7 nucleotides line up with TRBD1. The V gene end was trimmed by 0 bases and the J gene end by 2 bases; junction bases not matched to a gene: 5. CDR3 length: 15 amino acids. Germline CDR1 is SGDLS and CDR2 is YYNGEE. The CDR3 here is CASSVDEGAAYEQYF. CDR3 nucleotides: TGTGCCAGCAGCGTAGATGAGGGGGCGGCCTACGAGCAGTACTTC.

V gene TRBV6-1 combines with J gene TRBJ2-7; TRBD2 matches 8 bases. Germline V gene sequence: CDR1 MNHNS, CDR2 SASEGT. Germline trimming cut 7 bases from V and 3 bases from J; bases unmatched to any gene: 8. The CDR3 has 14 residues. The CDR3: CASTGTRRGYEQYF. The CDR3 coding sequence is TGTGCCAGCACCGGGACTAGAAGGGGCTACGAGCAGTACTTC.

This chain uses TRBV7-3 with TRBJ2-2; D ambiguous. The CDR3 extends over 14 amino acids. With 5 bases removed from V and 4 bases from J, the gap between germline ends came to 11 bases. The germline V gene has CDR1 SGHTA and CDR2 FQGTGA. CDR3 sequence reads: CASSPTAGTGELFF. The CDR3 bases are TGTGCCAGCAGCCCGACGGCAGGCACCGGGGAGCTGTTTTTT.

This rearrangement joins TRBV10-3 to TRBJ2-5; D is ambiguous. The CDR3 loop spans 13 amino acids. V was cut by 4 bases and J by 0 bases, with 6 bases left in between. The germline gives CDR1 ENHRY, CDR2 SYGVKD. The CDR3: CAISGDHQETQYF. CDR3 coding DNA: TGTGCCATCAGTGGGGATCACCAAGAGACCCAGTACTTC.

This clone was seen a few times. The rearrangement uses TRBV5-6 and TRBJ2-5; TRBD1 or TRBD2 may be the D gene (6 bases each). V was trimmed by 1 base and J by 5 bases, leaving 9 bases between them. This CDR3 region has 13 residues. Germline CDR1 reads SGHDT; CDR2 reads YYEEEE. The CDR3 bases are TGTGCCAGCAGCTTGACAGGGAGGGAGACCCAGTACTTC. As protein: CASSLTGRETQYF.

This chain links TRBV13 with TRBJ2-7; possibly TRBD1 for D (6 bases). CDR1 is PRHDT and CDR2 is FYEKMQ in the germline V gene (reference sequence). CDR3 size: 13 residues. V lost 5 bases to trimming and J lost 6 bases, with 14 bases between them. The CDR3 loop is CASSRLQGSEQYF. The CDR3 DNA follows: TGTGCCAGCAGCAGATTACAGGGTAGCGAGCAGTACTTC.

The V and J genes are TRBV2 and TRBJ2-5; D not resolved. V lost 5 bases and J 0 bases, leaving 16 bases between the germline ends. From germline, CDR1 is SNHLY and CDR2 FYNNEI. This CDR3 spans 16 amino acids. The CDR3 protein is CASSPLAELYQETQYF. As DNA, the CDR3 is TGTGCCAGCAGTCCCCTCGCGGAACTGTACCAAGAGACCCAGTACTTC.

This chain joins TRBV9 and TRBJ1-2; TRBD1 matches at 7 bases. Germline V gene sequence: CDR1 SGDLS, CDR2 YYNGEE. V trimming: 2 bases; J trimming: 0 bases; junction bases outside the gene matches: 4. CDR3 length: 15 residues. The DNA for the CDR3 is TGTGCCAGCAGCGTGGAGACAGGGACTAACTATGGCTACACCTTC. Amino acid sequence: CASSVETGTNYGYTF.

The sample holds one count of this clone. CDR3 amino acids: CASSRDGGQGGKTQYF. The DNA of the CDR3 is TGTGCCAGCAGCCGAGATGGCGGACAGGGAGGGAAGACCCAGTACTTC. This sequence joins TRBV9 and TRBJ2-5; a weak D match, TRBD1 (8 bases). With 4 bases removed from V and 6 bases from J, the gap between germline ends came to 22 bases. This CDR3 comprises 16 residues. Germline V lookup: CDR1 SGDLS, CDR2 YYNGEE.

J is TRBJ2-7 and V is TRBV28; D unresolved. Trimming took off 5 bases at V and 6 bases at J, with 8 bases between the two ends. CDR3 length: 11 residues. Germline V lookup: CDR1 MDHEN, CDR2 SYDVKM. The CDR3: CASSGPIEQYF. CDR3 DNA sequence: TGTGCCAGCAGTGGCCCTATCGAGCAGTACTTC.

This chain links TRBV5-4 with TRBJ2-7, with TRBD2 identical over 8 bases. The CDR3 has 13 residues. Germline lookup yields CDR1 SGHNT and CDR2 YYREEE (reference sequence). J gave up 4 bases and V 4 bases, and 4 bases lay outside the gene matches. The CDR3 sequence is CASSRGLGYEQYF. DNA for the CDR3: TGTGCCAGCAGCCGGGGACTAGGGTACGAGCAGTACTTC.

This chain joins TRBV19 and TRBJ1-2; unclear D gene. The CDR3 has 15 amino acids. The germline V gene encodes CDR1 LNHDA and CDR2 SQIVND (reference sequence). V lost 6 bases and J 3 bases, leaving 17 bases between the germline ends. The CDR3 nucleotides are TGTGCCAGTAGCCCCGGGTGGCGGCGTTACTATGGCTACACCTTC. It specifies CASSPGWRRYYGYTF.

The V gene is TRBV5-4, the J gene TRBJ1-3; a possible D gene is TRBD1 (6 bases). Trimming removed 4 bases at V and 3 bases at J, with 11 bases between. CDR3 length equals 14 residues. CDR1 and CDR2 (germline): SGHNT, YYREEE (reference sequence). The CDR3 DNA reads TGTGCCAGCAGCGTCTGGGGGCTTGGAAACACCATATATTTT. It is translated as CASSVWGLGNTIYF.

The V call is TRBV9, the J call TRBJ2-1; perhaps TRBD1 as D (5 bases). CDR3 length equals 17 residues. Germline V gene lookup returns CDR1 SGDLS and CDR2 YYNGEE. Trimming took 0 bases from V and 0 from J, leaving 13 bases between them. The CDR3 sequence is CASSVEAGRSSYNEQFF. The CDR3 DNA sequence: TGTGCCAGCAGCGTAGAGGCAGGGCGCAGCTCCTACAATGAGCAGTTCTTC.

The V gene is TRBV7-2, the J gene TRBJ2-1; 8 bases line up with TRBD2. The CDR3 is 14 amino acids. Unmatched junction bases numbered 8, after V lost 4 bases and J lost 9 bases. CDR1 is SGHTA and CDR2 is FQGNSA in the germline V gene. CDR3 nucleotides: TGTGCCAGCAGCTACCAGCGGGAGAAAGCTGAGCAGTTCTTC. This gives the protein CASSYQREKAEQFF.

The chain uses TRBV5-5 and TRBJ1-4, with a tentative D call TRBD1 (5 bases). Trimming removed 0 bases at V and 0 bases at J, with 15 bases between. CDR1 SGHKS and CDR2 YYEKEE come from the germline V gene (reference sequence). The CDR3 sequence is 18 residues long. The CDR3 bases are TGTGCCAGCAGCTTGGAGGGCAGGGTAGGAGCAACTAATGAAAAACTGTTTTTT. Translating it yields CASSLEGRVGATNEKLFF.

The chain employs TRBV19 and TRBJ1-2, with 9 bases fitting TRBD1. After removal of 4 bases from V and 6 bases from J, the junction contained 3 bases not matched to a gene. Germline V gene lookup returns CDR1 LNHDA and CDR2 SQIVND (reference sequence). CDR3 size: 13 residues. The CDR3 is CASSTDRGNGYTF. Here the CDR3 DNA reads TGTGCCAGTAGTACGGACAGGGGAAATGGCTACACCTTC.